This TCR beta chain is from a study of response to subunit inactivated influenza vaccine. A few counts support this clonotype. TCRdb re-derived calls from the RT-PCR reads in MiXCR, one entry per CDR3 protein. The data contain some 300,000 distinct CDR3 sequences, about 20% of them seen just once; the ten biggest clones take up 10%. CDR1 ENHRY and CDR2 SYGVKD come from the germline V gene. Trimming pared 10 bases from V and 0 bases from J, leaving 13 bases between. This CDR3 spans 14 amino acids. The TCR was taken from a man between 50 and 70 years old who received an inactivated influenza vaccine. Here the sequenced sample was PBMCs from blood, taken approximately 20 months after vaccination. The gene calls are TRBV10-3 and TRBJ1-5; D remains unclear. The CDR3 protein is CATRSGVSNQPQHF. The CDR3 coding sequence is TGTGCCACCCGCTCTGGTGTTAGCAATCAGCCCCAGCATTTT.